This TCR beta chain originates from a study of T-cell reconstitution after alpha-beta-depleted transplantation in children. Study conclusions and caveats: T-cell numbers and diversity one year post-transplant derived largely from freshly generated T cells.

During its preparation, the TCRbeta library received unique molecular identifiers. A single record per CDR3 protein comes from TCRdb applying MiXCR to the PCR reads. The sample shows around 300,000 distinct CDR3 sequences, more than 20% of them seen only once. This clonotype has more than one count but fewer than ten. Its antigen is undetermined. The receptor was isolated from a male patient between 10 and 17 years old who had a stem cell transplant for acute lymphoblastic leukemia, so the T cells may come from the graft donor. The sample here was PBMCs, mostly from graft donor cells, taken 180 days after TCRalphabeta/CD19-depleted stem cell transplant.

For the CDR3, the DNA is TGTGCCAGCAGCCAAGGGCAGCACGAGCAGTACTTC. Translating gives CASSQGQHEQYF. The chain couples TRBV3-1 to TRBJ2-7, with no clear D. The CDR3 contains 12 residues. V shed 1 base and J shed 5 bases, with 6 bases lying between them. Germline values: CDR1 LGHDT, CDR2 YNNKEL (reference sequence).